The 8 T cell receptor beta chains presented below share a single source sample, sequenced in a study of T cell responses to AZD1222 COVID-19 vaccine. Libraries were prepared by immunoSEQ multiplex PCR; TCRdb keeps only in-frame clonotypes and omits some of them. The sample holds around 150,000 clones. Sequenced material: peripheral blood. The receptors come from an adult in good health.

The chain links TRBV3-1 (or the pseudogene TRBV3-2) to TRBJ1-4; D possibly corresponds to TRBD1 (6 bases). The CDR3 extends over 14 amino acids. V was shortened by 2 bases and J by 5 bases, with 9 bases between the two germline ends. Germline V lookup: CDR1 LGHDT, CDR2 YNNKEL (reference sequence). For the CDR3, the DNA is TGTGCCAGCAGCCAACGACAGGAGAATGAAAAACTGTTTTTT. Its protein product is CASSQRQENEKLFF.

The rearrangement uses TRBV5-4 and TRBJ1-1; D unclear. The V gene lost 4 bases and the J gene lost 4 bases, with 11 bases spanning the gap. Germline lookup yields CDR1 SGHNT and CDR2 YYREEE (reference sequence). This CDR3 is 13 amino acids long. The chain's CDR3 is CASSTALSTEAFF. As DNA, the CDR3 is TGTGCCAGCAGCACTGCCCTGAGCACTGAAGCTTTCTTT.

This sequence joins TRBV6-2 or TRBV6-3 and TRBJ1-2; D uncertain. The CDR3 sequence is 14 residues long. Trimming pared 6 bases from V and 0 bases from J, leaving 11 bases between. The V gene's germline CDR1 is MNHEY and CDR2 SVGEGT. CDR3 bases: TGTGCCAGCAGCGCAACGGGGTCTAACTATGGCTACACCTTC. Translation gives CASSATGSNYGYTF.

J is TRBJ1-5 and V is TRBV28; 9 nucleotides line up with TRBD1. V shed 5 bases and J 4 bases; nucleotides not matched to a gene: 12. Germline assignment: CDR1 MDHEN and CDR2 SYDVKM. This CDR3 region has 17 residues. The CDR3 nucleotides read TGTGCCAGCAGTGCCCACCGGGGACAGGGAGGGAATCAGCCCCAGCATTTT. Translated: CASSAHRGQGGNQPQHF.

The chain combines TRBV19 with TRBJ1-5; D remains unclear. Between the trimmed V and J ends, which lost 3 bases and 3 bases, there was a span of 9 bases. CDR1 is LNHDA and CDR2 is SQIVND in the germline V gene (reference sequence). The CDR3 loop spans 14 amino acids. The CDR3 DNA is TGTGCCAGTAGTATGGGAAGGGACAATCAGCCCCAGCATTTT. This sequence encodes CASSMGRDNQPQHF.

The chain has TRBV6-5 and TRBJ2-3, with TRBD2 identical over 9 bases. Per the germline V gene, CDR1 is MNHEY and CDR2 is SVGAGI. V shed 11 bases and J 5 bases; nucleotides not matched to a gene: 14. The CDR3 length is 15 residues. The CDR3 here is CAPNRGGLAKDTQYF. CDR3 coding DNA: TGTGCCCCCAATAGGGGGGGACTAGCAAAAGATACGCAGTATTTT.

The J gene is TRBJ1-2, the V gene TRBV15; TRBD1 matches at 7 bases. The germline gives CDR1 LNHNV, CDR2 YYDKDF (reference sequence). CDR3 length equals 14 residues. V gave up 5 bases and J gave up 4 bases; unmatched junction bases: 7. For the CDR3, the DNA is TGTGCCACCAGCCCGGGACAGCCAGCCTATGGCTACACCTTC. This sequence encodes CATSPGQPAYGYTF.

The V and J genes are TRBV5-1 and TRBJ2-1, with unresolved D. Germline V lookup: CDR1 SGHRS, CDR2 YFSETQ. This CDR3 contains 16 residues. Trimming shortened V by 0 bases and J by 4 bases, and 14 bases separated the two germline ends. The CDR3 reads CASSLGPQTSYNEQFF. CDR3 nucleotide sequence: TGCGCCAGCAGCTTGGGACCTCAGACATCTTACAATGAGCAGTTCTTC.